The clone carrying this T cell receptor (beta chain) was counted many times. CDR3 length: 12 amino acids. V was shortened by 3 bases and J by 4 bases, with 6 bases between the two germline ends. Germline V gene lookup returns CDR1 KGHDR and CDR2 SFDVKD. TCRdb re-analysed the reads in MiXCR, keeping a single row per CDR3 protein. The sample shows 9,200 or so distinct CDR3 sequences, 15% to 20% of them seen only once. This sample was included in a study of liver allograft versus peripheral blood T cells. Across the study: Transplanted-liver and recipient peripheral blood T cell receptor repertoires were compared.

The rearrangement joins TRBV24-1 to TRBJ2-7; the D is unclear. This TCR was recovered from a human patient who had a liver transplant. Some of the T cells might come from the graft donor. CDR3 sequence reads: CATSDTSYEQYF. CDR3 nucleotides: TGTGCCACCAGTGATACCTCTTACGAGCAGTACTTC.